This entry lists 2 T cell receptor beta chains sequenced from one sample in a study of regulatory T cells in long-lasting Graves disease. The time point denotes: persistent/refractory GD, antithyroid drugs over 5 years with positive TRAb. The authors made the TCR library using RNA they extracted from PBMCs. Relying on iRepertoire HTBI primers and Arm-PCR of CDR3 regions, the team built TCR beta libraries. In TCRdb, the multiplex PCR reads were re-called with MiXCR into one record per CDR3 protein. This table holds 310,000 or so distinct CDR3 sequences, 22% found once. Here the sequenced sample was peripheral blood mononuclear cells (PBMCs), taken when the disease was refractory, from a patient treated with antithyroid drugs. These receptors were obtained from a female donor with Graves disease.

V gene TRBV5-1 combines with J gene TRBJ2-3, with TRBD2 matching over 13 bases. In germline, CDR1 is SGHRS, CDR2 YFSETQ. CDR3 length: 16 residues. Losses at the gene ends were 3 bases for V and 3 bases for J; bases not matched to a gene: 4. CDR3 nucleotides: TGCGCCAGCAGCTCACGACTAGCGGGAGGAACAGATACGCAGTATTTT. Protein: CASSSRLAGGTDTQYF.

This clonotype came up a few times. The chain recombines TRBV6-1 with TRBJ1-2; possibly TRBD1 for D (5 bases). Per the germline V gene, CDR1 is MNHNS and CDR2 is SASEGT. This CDR3 contains 14 residues. With 10 bases removed from V and 6 bases from J, the gap between germline ends came to 21 bases. CDR3 in amino acids: CATEAIKGKDGYTF. The DNA for the CDR3 is TGTGCCACAGAGGCTATAAAGGGGAAGGATGGCTACACCTTC.